Below, 20 T cell receptor beta chains from the same sample are listed, as sequenced in a study of immune heterogeneity within non-small cell lung tumors. Bulk tumor genomic DNA served as template, at 550 to 700 ng per sample. Doctors removed several biopsies from each primary tumor during surgery, keeping them far apart. Patients with untreated, newly diagnosed non-small cell lung cancer underwent curative surgery. Multiplex PCR with 32 V and 13 J primers amplified TCR beta CDR3. TCRdb recomputed calls from the multiplex PCR reads with MiXCR, one row per CDR3 protein. The top ten hold 3% to 4.5% of the sample, which has approximately 31,000 distinct CDR3 sequences, 28% seen once. Sequenced input: lung tumor tissue. The receptor set was obtained from a middle-aged man with non-small cell lung cancer.

This clonotype came up many times. The chain recombines TRBV6-1 with TRBJ1-2; no reliable D call. CDR3 length: 13 residues. Germline V gene lookup returns CDR1 MNHNS and CDR2 SASEGT. Trimming removed 2 bases at V and 0 bases at J, with 4 bases between. CDR3 sequence reads: CASSENSNYGYTF. Written as DNA, the CDR3 is TGTGCCAGCAGTGAAAACTCTAACTATGGCTACACCTTC.

The chain employs TRBV9 and TRBJ2-1, with 10 nucleotides matching TRBD2. CDR3 length equals 16 residues. CDR1 and CDR2 from the germline V gene are SGDLS and YYNGEE. J gave up 2 bases and V 4 bases, and 6 bases lay outside the gene matches. Here the CDR3 reads CASSPLLAGAYNEQFF. As DNA, the CDR3 is TGTGCCAGCAGCCCCCTCCTAGCGGGAGCCTACAATGAGCAGTTCTTC.

Turning to this clonotype: A much larger clone sits a single nucleotide away, making a read error possible. V is TRBV6-6 and J is TRBJ1-3; tentative D call: TRBD1 (6 bases). Germline V gene lookup returns CDR1 MNHNY and CDR2 SVGAGI (reference sequence). This CDR3 has 15 residues. Trimming stripped 7 bases from V and 5 bases from J, with 18 bases between. The CDR3 is CASTTGTQSRNTIYF. CDR3 bases: TGTGCCAGCACTACCGGGACACAATCTAGAAACACCATATATTTT.

This clonotype was detected ten times or more. The rearrangement links TRBV19 to TRBJ2-3; a weak D match, TRBD2 (6 bases). Germline V lookup: CDR1 LNHDA, CDR2 SQIVND (reference sequence). The CDR3 consists of 15 residues. The V end lost 7 bases, the J end lost 2 bases, and 16 bases lay between the germline ends. The CDR3 DNA is TGTGCCAGTAAAGAACGTCGGGAGTCCACAGATACGCAGTATTTT. This gives the protein CASKERRESTDTQYF. Using reference TRBV19 and TRBJ2-3 for the parts outside the CDR3, the full variable domain is DGGITQSPKYLFRKEGQNVTLSCEQNLNHDAMYWYRQDPGQGLRLIYYSQIVNDFQKGDIAEGYSVSREKKESFPLTVTSAQKNPTAFYLCASKERRESTDTQYFGPGTRLTVL.

The table lists this clonotype with many counts. The CDR3, as DNA: TGTGCCAGTAGCCTTGGGAGGGGACGGGAATATCAGCCCCAGCATTTT. Encoded protein: CASSLGRGREYQPQHF. This rearrangement joins TRBV19 to TRBJ1-5, with a weak D call TRBD1 (5 bases). CDR3 size: 16 residues. CDR1 and CDR2 from the germline V gene are LNHDA and SQIVND (reference sequence). The V gene lost 6 bases and the J gene lost 5 bases, with 20 bases spanning the gap.

This sequence joins TRBV10-1 and TRBJ2-4, with a weak D call TRBD1 (6 bases). Germline CDR1 reads WNHNN; CDR2 reads SYGVQD (reference sequence). V gave up 5 bases and J gave up 8 bases, with 19 bases separating them. The CDR3 is made up of 15 amino acids. CDR3 DNA: TGCGCCAGCAGTACAAACGGACAGATTATATACATTCAGTACTTC. Translated, it gives CASSTNGQIIYIQYF.

This clonotype qualifies as medium-sized. This chain links TRBV6-1 with TRBJ2-7; the match to TRBD1 covers 7 bases. V gave up 6 bases and J gave up 4 bases; unmatched junction bases: 3. This CDR3 region has 12 residues. Per the germline V gene, CDR1 is MNHNS and CDR2 is SASEGT. The CDR3 here is CASSTQGYEQYF. The CDR3 DNA follows: TGTGCCAGCAGCACACAGGGGTACGAGCAGTACTTC.

In this sample, this clonotype is medium-sized. This chain connects TRBV19 to TRBJ2-2; 11 nucleotides agree with TRBD2. The CDR3 extends over 18 amino acids. J lost 2 bases, V lost 5 bases, and 10 bases had no gene match. From germline, CDR1 is LNHDA and CDR2 SQIVND (reference sequence). CDR3 amino acids: CASSHSGRADKNTGELFF. In DNA, the CDR3 is TGTGCCAGTAGTCATAGCGGGAGGGCAGATAAAAACACCGGGGAGCTGTTTTTT.

This clonotype has a count of ten or more. This chain connects TRBV11-3 to TRBJ2-1; D remains unclear. CDR1 is SGHNT, CDR2 YENEEA, per germline. The CDR3 extends over 12 amino acids. Trimming removed 1 base from V and 10 bases from J, with 8 bases in between. As DNA, the CDR3 is TGTGCCAGCAGCTTAGGGGATTACGAGCAGTTCTTC. Translation gives CASSLGDYEQFF.

This clonotype was seen ten or more times. The V gene is TRBV10-3, the J gene TRBJ1-2; no clear D gene. This CDR3 is built from 12 residues. The germline V gene encodes CDR1 ENHRY and CDR2 SYGVKD. The germline V and J ends were trimmed by 2 bases and 5 bases, with 6 bases remaining between them. CDR3: CAISEAAYGYTF. CDR3 bases: TGTGCCATCAGTGAGGCAGCTTATGGCTACACCTTC.

This rearrangement joins TRBV6-1 to TRBJ2-7; D is unresolved. CDR1 and CDR2 from the germline V gene are MNHNS and SASEGT. V was pared by 6 bases and J by 0 bases, with 15 bases between. This CDR3 contains 15 residues. CDR3 protein: CASRESHSSSYEQYF. CDR3 in DNA: TGTGCCAGCAGGGAGTCACACTCGAGCTCCTACGAGCAGTACTTC.

The table lists this clonotype with a few counts. This chain joins TRBV9 and TRBJ2-7, with a possible D match to TRBD2 (5 bases). Trimming took 0 bases from V and 0 from J, leaving 7 bases between them. Germline CDR1 SGDLS, CDR2 YYNGEE. CDR3 size: 14 residues. This chain's CDR3 is CASSVGGVSYEQYF. The CDR3 DNA is TGTGCCAGCAGCGTAGGGGGAGTCTCCTACGAGCAGTACTTC. Filled out from reference TRBV9 and TRBJ2-7, the complete variable domain reads DSGVTQTPKHLITATGQRVTLRCSPRSGDLSVYWYQQSLDQGLQFLIQYYNGEERAKGNILERFSAQQFPDLHSELNLSSLELGDSALYFCASSVGGVSYEQYFGPGTRLTVT.

CDR3 DNA sequence: TGTGCCAGCAACGACAGGGGGCTGGGCACTGAAGCTTTCTTT. Encoded protein: CASNDRGLGTEAFF. The J gene is TRBJ1-1, the V gene TRBV3-1, with 10 bases matching TRBD1. Trimming at V came to 7 bases and at J to 4 bases, leaving 6 bases not matched to a gene. Looked up from germline, CDR1 is LGHDT and CDR2 is YNNKEL (reference sequence). The CDR3 spans 14 residues.

This clonotype is medium-sized within its sample. This chain connects TRBV25-1 to TRBJ1-4, with TRBD1 identical over 9 bases. The length of the CDR3 is 16 residues. Unmatched junction bases numbered 12, after V lost 5 bases and J lost 8 bases. Germline V lookup: CDR1 MGHDK, CDR2 SYGVNS. CDR3 sequence (DNA): TGTGCCAGCAGTCCCACCGGACAGGGGAGTAGGGAAAAACTGTTTTTT. It translates to CASSPTGQGSREKLFF. Full variable domain (missing parts from reference TRBV25-1 and TRBJ1-4): EADIYQTPRYLVIGTGKKITLECSQTMGHDKMYWYQQDPGMELHLIHYSYGVNSTEKGDLSSESTVSRIRTEHFPLTLESARPSHTSQYLCASSPTGQGSREKLFFGSGTQLSVL.

There are many counts of this clonotype. The gene calls are TRBV5-1 and TRBJ2-3; 13 nucleotides align to TRBD2. The CDR3 length is 17 residues. Looked up from germline, CDR1 is SGHRS and CDR2 is YFSETQ. V shed 4 bases, J shed 0 bases, and the junction held 5 bases outside the gene matches. This chain's CDR3 is CASSRLAGGGSTDTQYF. The CDR3 DNA follows: TGCGCCAGCAGCAGACTAGCGGGAGGAGGAAGCACAGATACGCAGTATTTT.

This clonotype turned up a few times. The chain uses TRBV5-6 and TRBJ2-2; 9 nucleotides align to TRBD2. CDR3 length equals 16 residues. V lost 3 bases and J lost 2; bases outside the gene matches: 5. Germline V gives CDR1 SGHDT, CDR2 YYEEEE. CDR3 nucleotide sequence: TGTGCCAGCAGCTCGGGACTAGCTCGCAACACCGGGGAGCTGTTTTTT. Translating gives CASSSGLARNTGELFF.

On this clonotype: This may be a read error, as it is one base from a much larger clone. The V gene is TRBV11-1, the J gene TRBJ2-7, with TRBD2 matching 8 bases. Germline assignment: CDR1 SGHAT and CDR2 FQDESV (reference sequence). The CDR3 contains 13 residues. Trimming at V came to 7 bases and at J to 7 bases, leaving 9 bases not matched to a gene. The CDR3 sequence is CASIPSTGGEQYF. CDR3 in DNA: TGTGCCAGCATCCCCTCCACGGGGGGGGAGCAGTACTTC.

This clonotype was detected ten times or more. The rearrangement joins TRBV12-3 or TRBV12-4 to TRBJ2-7; D not certain. Trimming stripped 3 bases from V and 0 bases from J, with 9 bases between. The CDR3 is made up of 14 amino acids. The CDR3 bases are TGTGCCAGCAGTTTGGCCTTGAGCTCCTACGAGCAGTACTTC. It yields the protein CASSLALSSYEQYF.

With regard to this clonotype: Being one base from a much bigger clone, this may be a read error. This sequence joins TRBV20-1 and TRBJ2-7; D may be TRBD2 (5 bases). There are 15 residues in the CDR3. V lost 5 bases, J lost 1 base, and 18 bases lay in between. CDR1 is DFQATT, CDR2 SNEGSKA, per germline (reference sequence). The CDR3 DNA reads TGCAGTGCTGAAAAACTAGAGGGAGTTTCCTACGAGCAGTACTTC. This sequence encodes CSAEKLEGVSYEQYF.

Details on this clonotype: This may be a read error, as it is one base from a much larger clone. The chain links TRBV12-3 or TRBV12-4 to TRBJ2-7, with TRBD1 as a possible D gene (6 bases). The CDR3 loop spans 13 amino acids. The CDR3: CASSLWGRYDQYF. The CDR3 DNA is TGTGCCAGCAGTTTATGGGGGCGCTACGATCAGTACTTC.